This TCR beta chain was captured in a study of blood T cell repertoires in COVID-19. Overall study context: Sites in the United States, Italy and Spain provided acute and convalescent COVID-19 samples.

V was pared by 1 base and J by 4 bases, with 12 bases between. Per germline, CDR1 SGHKS and CDR2 YYEKEE (reference sequence). The CDR3 totals 14 residues. Those who participated ranged in age from roughly 18 to 100 years and resided in approximately 23 US areas. Allocation to cohorts depended on clinical history reported by the participants. Each exposed participant met a COVID-19 case in the 2 weeks preceding study entry. The protocol was immunoSEQ multiplex PCR, while the TCRdb copy is restricted to in-frame clones and leaves out a portion. The sample has 200,000 to 250,000 clones; 83% are singletons.

The sequenced sample was PBMCs or T cells enriched from blood (not recorded which). This clonotype was sampled from a woman in her fifties or sixties who had been exposed to COVID-19. This rearrangement joins TRBV5-5 to TRBJ2-7, with D possibly TRBD2 on 5 matching bases. CDR3 in DNA: TGTGCCAGCAGCTTGTCCTCGGGAAGGTACGAGCAGTACTTC. It is translated as CASSLSSGRYEQYF.